This T cell receptor beta chain originates from a study of blood T cells in healthy people across ages (dated by TCRdb to the mid-2010s). Study-wide context: In model experiments, roughly one uniquely barcoded TCR beta cDNA molecule per two T cells was captured by template switching. The study measured age-related changes in TCR beta repertoire diversity using deep sequencing normalized with unique cDNA molecular identifiers. The donors were split into four age groups: young (average about 15 years), middle-aged (39), aged (around 67) and long-lived (over 75). For two donors (one aged 18 to 29 and one aged 80 or older), the study analyzed two additional independent replicas of 1 million unique cDNA reads from the same blood draw. To avoid experimental bias, donors of different ages were distributed randomly across sequencing lanes. Beyond this particular receptor, the publication reports: A strong correlation was found between observed TCR beta diversity and the percentage of naive T cells measured by flow cytometry. Conclusive comparison of naive and antigen-experienced compartments was prevented by the profiling of bulk unsorted PBMCs. As age increased, observed TCR beta diversity per million T cells dropped in a roughly linear way, and a significant reduction was already evident by age roughly 36. Because the CMV infection status of the donors was unknown, age-related changes in expanded clonotypes may potentially have been confounded. Estimates of total diversity based on one million sequenced T cells were considered lower bounds and underestimates. Compared with the aged group, the long-lived group had more naive CD4+ T cells, fewer expanded clones and increased TCR diversity, suggesting age selection.

CDR1 and CDR2, per the germline V gene, are SGHTA and FQGNSA. The V end loses 5 bases and the J end loses 5 bases, and a stretch of 16 bases separates them. From the cysteine up to the phenylalanine, the CDR3 has a length of 16 residues. Only CDR3 DNA is held: 48 bases, read in frame from base 1. The donors were around 39 Caucasian individuals from Russia, aged 6 to 90 years, who were systemically healthy. Around 10 milliliters of peripheral blood were collected from each donor into EDTA-treated Vacutainer tubes. Ficoll-Paque density-gradient centrifugation was used to isolate PBMCs, with at least 7 million obtained per sample. Trizol reagent was used to extract total RNA from the PBMCs, yielding at least 5 micrograms per sample. Naive CD45RAhigh/CD27high T cell percentages were measured by flow cytometry on a PBMC aliquot from every donor. Preparation of the library involved 5' RACE. Sequencer: Illumina HiSeq 2500. A second PCR of roughly 6 to 11 cycles was performed with a sample-barcoded 5' primer and a J-beta primer mix. A unique molecular identifier was introduced onto each TCR beta cDNA molecule by a template-switch 5' adaptor carrying 12 random nucleotides. Each sample yielded at least 3 million CDR3-containing paired-end reads. First-strand cDNA was synthesized from all RNA with the Mint cDNA synthesis kit, primed by a TRBC-specific oligonucleotide. After uracil-DNA glycosylase treatment, a first 18-cycle PCR used universal primers M1SS and BC2_uni_R on all cDNA. Per the original workflow: Each sample was normalized by randomly selecting 1 million high-quality reads, each carrying a distinct molecular identifier. Reads with shared molecular identifiers were discarded instead of being binned into consensus sequences. MiTCR, with a Q25 quality threshold and the strictest error-elimination algorithm, was used for CDR3 identification, clonotype clustering and error correction. Lower-bound total TCR beta diversity was estimated with a nonparametric unseen species model using Euler transformation. TCRdb cleaned the public reads at Q25 with fastp, built clones with MiXCR and kept in-frame beta chains. Rows with one shared CDR3 protein collapse into an entry with the most common genes and DNA. The V and J calls and clone size come from TCRdb's table, not from the authors' own analysis. Present in this sample are around 400,000 distinct CDR3 sequences, over 45% of which were seen just once. The top ten constitute around 49% of the sample.

This clonotype was seen at least ten times. The target of this receptor is not known. Base qualities are missing; no much larger clone stands one base away. The clonotype comes from a man aged 55 to 70 in good health. Recombination connected TRBV7-2 to TRBJ1-6; the D gene is possibly TRBD1, with 6 bases matching. The sample comprised blood. The CDR3: CASSPNPGVDNSPLHF. The DNA is TGTGCCAGCAGCCCGAACCCAGGGGTGGATAATTCACCCCTCCACTTT. Extended through the reference TRBV7-2 and TRBJ1-6 proteins, this CDR3 yields the full variable domain: GAGVSQSPSNKVTEKGKDVELRCDPISGHTALYWYRQSLGQGLEFLIYFQGNSAPDKSGLPSDRFSAERTGGSVSTLTIQRTQQEDSAVYLCASSPNPGVDNSPLHFGNGTRLTVT.